This passage covers 32 T cell receptor beta chains from one sample sequenced in a study of T cells of healthy individuals. TCRdb independently ran MiXCR on the 5' RACE reads; one entry per CDR3 protein. The table lists 85,000 to 100,000 distinct CDR3 sequences, approximately 15% of them singletons. All receptors derive from a human donor in good health.

This clonotype was counted many times. The V gene is TRBV5-4, the J gene TRBJ2-3; 8 bases are shared with TRBD1. The CDR3 is 15 residues long. With V trimmed by 5 bases and J by 1 base, 6 bases remained unmatched. Germline assignment: CDR1 SGHNT and CDR2 YYREEE (reference sequence). CDR3 sequence (DNA): TGTGCCAGCAGGACTCCGGGACAGGGCACAGATACGCAGTATTTT. It codes for CASRTPGQGTDTQYF.

This clonotype has just a few counts. V usage is TRBV6-5 and J usage is TRBJ2-7; possible D gene TRBD1, 5 bases. The germline V gene has CDR1 MNHEY and CDR2 SVGAGI. The CDR3 totals 14 residues. V lost 2 bases and J 0 bases, leaving 8 bases between the germline ends. CDR3 amino acids: CASSYRDSSYEQYF. CDR3 coding DNA: TGTGCCAGCAGTTACAGAGACAGCTCCTACGAGCAGTACTTC.

This clonotype turned up a few times. The J gene is TRBJ2-3, the V gene TRBV20-1, with 11 positions matching TRBD1. Trimming removed 5 bases from V and 0 bases from J; junction bases left unmatched: 7. This CDR3 region has 16 residues. Germline CDR1 is DFQATT and CDR2 is SNEGSKA (reference sequence). The CDR3 coding sequence is TGCAGTGCTCCGGACAGGGGGCACCCTAGCACAGATACGCAGTATTTT. Translated, it gives CSAPDRGHPSTDTQYF.

V gene TRBV6-6 combines with J gene TRBJ1-6, with D possibly being TRBD1 (6 bases). Trimming removed 8 bases at V and 10 bases at J, with 21 bases between. CDR1 and CDR2 (germline): MNHNY, SVGAGI (reference sequence). This CDR3 comprises 15 residues. The CDR3 coding sequence is TGTGCCAGCGATGAACGGGGCAGGGGAAACTCACCCCTCCACTTT. Its protein is CASDERGRGNSPLHF.

The chain is built from TRBV18 and TRBJ2-2, with 9 bases lining up with TRBD1. J was trimmed by 7 bases and V by 3 bases; bases with no gene match: 12. Germline loops: CDR1 KGHSH, CDR2 LQKENI. The CDR3 sequence is 17 residues long. The CDR3 DNA is TGTGCCAGCTCACCCCTCGAGGCCGGACAGGGGTTCGGGGAGCTGTTTTTT. Protein product: CASSPLEAGQGFGELFF. Drawing the rest from reference TRBV18 and TRBJ2-2, the complete variable domain is NAGVMQNPRHLVRRRGQEARLRCSPMKGHSHVYWYRQLPEEGLKFMVYLQKENIIDESGMPKERFSAEFPKEGPSILRIQQVVRGDSAAYFCASSPLEAGQGFGELFFGEGSRLTVL.

In its sample, this clonotype was seen many times. The CDR3 DNA follows: TGCGCCAGCAGCTTAGGGACCCATAGCACAGATACGCAGTATTTT. This translates into CASSLGTHSTDTQYF. The chain links TRBV5-1 to TRBJ2-3; TRBD1 or TRBD2 may be the D gene (5 bases each). V lost 2 bases, J lost 0 bases, and 10 bases lay in between. CDR1 is SGHRS, CDR2 YFSETQ, per germline. CDR3 size: 15 residues.

On this clonotype itself: Since no conserved phenylalanine or tryptophan closes the CDR3, a read error is the likely cause. The rearrangement joins TRBV28 to TRBJ2-7; TRBD1 agrees at 10 bases. Germline V CDR1 and CDR2: MDHEN, SYDVKM. The CDR3 has 15 amino acids. V was clipped by 5 bases and J by 4 bases; unmatched bases: 8. CDR3 nucleotides: TGTGCCAGCAGTGGATGGACAGGGGGGCGGTACGAGCAGTACCTC. Translation gives CASSGWTGGRYEQYL.

The chain is built from TRBV2 and TRBJ1-4, with D hard to call. This CDR3 is 13 amino acids long. The V and J ends lost 6 bases and 8 bases respectively, with 13 bases between them. CDR1 and CDR2 (germline): SNHLY, FYNNEI. The CDR3 sequence: CASSQRSWEKLFF. The CDR3 region has the DNA TGTGCCAGCAGCCAACGGAGTTGGGAAAAACTGTTTTTT.

The chain is built from TRBV20-1 and TRBJ1-1, with D unclear. The length of the CDR3 is 14 residues. Germline lookup yields CDR1 DFQATT and CDR2 SNEGSKA (reference sequence). V lost 0 bases and J lost 4, with 12 bases in between. CDR3 residues: CSARDYLRITEAFF. DNA of the CDR3: TGCAGTGCTAGAGATTACCTAAGAATCACTGAAGCTTTCTTT.

This clonotype was counted many times. The genes are TRBV12-3 or TRBV12-4 and TRBJ1-1, with 10 bases identical to TRBD1. Germline trimming cut 5 bases from V and 5 bases from J; bases unmatched to any gene: 8. The CDR3 runs 15 residues. The DNA for the CDR3 is TGTGCCAGCAGTCCGTCGGACAGGGGGAGGACTGAAGCTTTCTTT. The encoded protein is CASSPSDRGRTEAFF.

This clonotype was seen ten or more times. The chain carries TRBV20-1 and TRBJ2-2; unclear D gene. The CDR3 is 15 amino acids. CDR1 is DFQATT, CDR2 SNEGSKA, per germline (reference sequence). V lost 6 bases and J 3 bases, leaving 17 bases between the germline ends. The CDR3 nucleotides are TGCAGTGCAAAAAGAGACGGAGCCGACACCGGGGAGCTGTTTTTT. Protein product: CSAKRDGADTGELFF.

The V gene is TRBV13, the J gene TRBJ1-1, with 8 bases matching TRBD1. The V segment lost 0 bases and the J segment 7 bases; nucleotides outside the gene matches: 4. The germline V gene has CDR1 PRHDT and CDR2 FYEKMQ (reference sequence). The CDR3 has 14 amino acids. The CDR3, as DNA: TGTGCCAGCAGCTTAGGTCGGACAGGGAATGAAGCTTTCTTT. It encodes CASSLGRTGNEAFF.

The V gene is TRBV7-2, the J gene TRBJ2-3; D is ambiguous. The CDR3 has 14 residues. Trimming removed 1 base from V and 2 bases from J, with 7 bases in between. Germline V CDR1 and CDR2: SGHTA, FQGNSA. Here the CDR3 DNA reads TGTGCCAGCAGCTTAGGGATTTCCACAGATACGCAGTATTTT. Translation: CASSLGISTDTQYF.

Ten or more counts support this clonotype. The rearrangement links TRBV20-1 to TRBJ2-5, with D hard to call. CDR3 length equals 12 residues. CDR1 DFQATT and CDR2 SNEGSKA come from the germline V gene (reference sequence). V lost 3 bases to trimming and J lost 2 bases, with 7 bases between them. CDR3 amino acids: CSASRRQETQYF. In nucleotides, the CDR3 is TGCAGTGCTAGCCGAAGGCAAGAGACCCAGTACTTC.

There are many counts of this clonotype. The gene calls are TRBV20-1 and TRBJ2-2; D unclear. Germline V gene lookup returns CDR1 DFQATT and CDR2 SNEGSKA (reference sequence). The length of the CDR3 is 14 residues. V was trimmed by 3 bases and J by 0 bases, leaving 8 bases between them. The CDR3 region is CSARSDTNTGELFF. The CDR3, as DNA: TGCAGTGCTAGGAGCGACACGAACACCGGGGAGCTGTTTTTT.

This clonotype occurred many times. The chain carries TRBV4-3 and TRBJ1-2; D perhaps matches TRBD1 (5 bases). Germline V gene data show CDR1 as LGHNA and CDR2 as YSLEER. With 1 base removed from V and 4 bases from J, the gap between germline ends came to 16 bases. CDR3 length: 16 amino acids. CDR3 in amino acids: CASSQVLTDGRYGYTF. In nucleotides, the CDR3 is TGCGCCAGCAGCCAAGTTTTGACAGACGGACGCTATGGCTACACCTTC.

The CDR3, as DNA: TGTGCCACCAGTTCGAGCGATCACACCGGGGAGCTGTTTTTT. It specifies CATSSSDHTGELFF. The chain is built from TRBV24-1 and TRBJ2-2; D remains ambiguous. Germline V gives CDR1 KGHDR, CDR2 SFDVKD. This CDR3 has 14 amino acids. V gave up 6 bases and J gave up 3 bases, with 10 bases separating them.

The chain has TRBV7-9 and TRBJ2-5; D call uncertain. V was trimmed by 4 bases and J by 1 base, leaving 10 bases between them. In germline, CDR1 is SEHNR, CDR2 FQNEAQ (reference sequence). The CDR3 loop spans 14 amino acids. CDR3 bases: TGTGCCAGCAGCTCGCCGGGTACCCAAGAGACCCAGTACTTC. Residues: CASSSPGTQETQYF. The whole variable domain, remainder taken from reference TRBV7-9 and TRBJ2-5, is DTGVSQNPRHKITKRGQNVTFRCDPISEHNRLYWYRQTLGQGPEFLTYFQNEAQLEKSRLLSDRFSAERPKGSFSTLEIQRTEQGDSAMYLCASSSPGTQETQYFGPGTRLLVL.

This clonotype was observed a few times. The V and J genes are TRBV7-9 and TRBJ1-1; 7 bases map to TRBD1. J lost 3 bases, V lost 4 bases, and 5 bases had no gene match. The germline V gene encodes CDR1 SEHNR and CDR2 FQNEAQ (reference sequence). This CDR3 has 14 amino acids. The CDR3 sequence: CASSWGQRDTEAFF. The CDR3 coding sequence is TGTGCCAGCAGCTGGGGACAGCGGGACACTGAAGCTTTCTTT.

This clonotype was counted many times. The chain joins TRBV29-1 to TRBJ2-7; 8 bases align to TRBD2. Germline CDR1 and CDR2: SQVTM and ANQGSEA. V shed 4 bases and J 6 bases; nucleotides not matched to a gene: 5. There are 12 residues in the CDR3. CDR3 protein: CSVGEAGVEQYF. The CDR3 DNA is TGCAGCGTTGGGGAAGCGGGAGTCGAGCAGTACTTC.

A few counts support this clonotype. The chain uses TRBV7-6 and TRBJ2-7, with 7 bases lining up with TRBD2. The CDR3 is 15 residues long. After removal of 4 bases from V and 4 bases from J, the junction contained 10 bases not matched to a gene. CDR1 SGHVS and CDR2 FNYEAQ come from the germline V gene. The CDR3 reads CASSSQSGARYEQYF. In DNA form, the CDR3 reads TGTGCCAGCAGCTCTCAAAGCGGGGCTCGTTACGAGCAGTACTTC.

This clonotype was detected many times. The junction shows a germline mismatch at one end, possibly a read error. The gene calls are TRBV5-1 and TRBJ1-1; a weak D match, TRBD1 (5 bases). Germline lookup yields CDR1 SGHRS and CDR2 YFSETQ. This CDR3 comprises 12 residues. This CDR3 reads CASTLDNSEAFF. The CDR3 DNA is TGCGCCAGCACGTTGGACAACAGTGAAGCTTTCTTT.

In its sample, this clonotype was seen many times. V usage is TRBV28 and J usage is TRBJ2-2; 9 nucleotides align to TRBD1. The V and J ends lost 7 bases and 4 bases, in that order; junction bases with no gene match: 16. CDR1 is MDHEN, CDR2 SYDVKM, per germline. The CDR3 contains 18 residues. The CDR3 DNA reads TGTGCCAGCATGAATAACCGGAACAGGGGGCGTAGCACCGGGGAGCTGTTTTTT. Residues: CASMNNRNRGRSTGELFF.

The CDR3 DNA is TGCAGTGCTCGCCGGGACAGGGGCTCCTGGAGTCCCCAGCATTTT. Its protein is CSARRDRGSWSPQHF. J is TRBJ1-5 and V is TRBV20-1; 10 nucleotides match TRBD1. The CDR3 is 15 residues long. Germline V gives CDR1 DFQATT, CDR2 SNEGSKA (reference sequence). V trimming: 5 bases; J trimming: 10 bases; junction bases outside the gene matches: 14.

The chain combines TRBV4-1 with TRBJ2-5; possible D gene TRBD1, 5 bases. Germline V gene lookup returns CDR1 MGHRA and CDR2 YSYEKL. CDR3 size: 17 residues. The V gene lost 4 bases and the J gene lost 1 base, with 19 bases spanning the gap. The CDR3 loop reads CASSLSSWGRRQETQYF. The DNA of the CDR3 is TGCGCCAGCAGCCTAAGCTCGTGGGGCCGACGCCAAGAGACCCAGTACTTC.

On this clonotype itself: An end of the junction does not agree with germline; a read error may underlie this. The chain combines TRBV7-8 with TRBJ1-5; D remains ambiguous. CDR1 SGHVS and CDR2 FQNEAQ come from the germline V gene. The CDR3 sequence is 16 residues long. Here the CDR3 reads CASSHASGSSYQSQHF. The DNA for the CDR3 is TGTGCCAGCAGCCACGCCTCTGGGAGTAGTTATCAGTCCCAGCATTTT. The full variable domain, rest sourced from reference TRBV7-8 and TRBJ1-5, is GAGVSQSPRYKVAKRGQDVALRCDPISGHVSLFWYQQALGQGPEFLTYFQNEAQLDKSGLPSDRFFAERPEGSVSTLKIQRTQQEDSAVYLCASSHASGSSYQSQHFGDGTRLSIL.

V and J are TRBV20-1 and TRBJ1-5, with a tentative D call TRBD1 (5 bases). Per the germline V gene, CDR1 is DFQATT and CDR2 is SNEGSKA (reference sequence). Between the trimmed V and J ends, which lost 2 bases and 5 bases, there was a span of 16 bases. This CDR3 has 15 amino acids. The CDR3 here is CSARPPRGDYQPQHF. The CDR3 DNA sequence: TGCAGTGCTAGACCCCCTAGGGGCGACTATCAGCCCCAGCATTTT.

This clonotype has more than one count but fewer than ten. V and J are TRBV28 and TRBJ1-2; no reliable D call. CDR1 and CDR2 (germline): MDHEN, SYDVKM. There are 14 residues in the CDR3. Trimming removed 6 bases at V and 5 bases at J, with 16 bases between. The CDR3 DNA reads TGTGCCAGCAGCCTGAGGAACGGTCCGTATGGCTACACCTTC. It encodes CASSLRNGPYGYTF.

The gene calls are TRBV3-1 and TRBJ1-2; TRBD1 matches 7 bases. Per germline, CDR1 LGHDT and CDR2 YNNKEL (reference sequence). This CDR3 has 12 amino acids. The V gene end was trimmed by 4 bases and the J gene end by 14 bases; junction bases not matched to a gene: 10. CDR3 in amino acids: CASSRPLQGKTF. The DNA for the CDR3 is TGTGCCAGCAGCCGCCCATTACAGGGGAAAACCTTC.

Many counts were recorded for this clonotype. The J gene is TRBJ2-1, the V gene TRBV7-2; no reliable D call. Trimming left V 2 bases short and J 7 bases short, with 3 bases between. The V gene's germline CDR1 is SGHTA and CDR2 FQGNSA. The CDR3 runs 11 residues. CDR3 region: CASSLMNEQFF. The CDR3 DNA reads as TGTGCCAGCAGCTTAATGAATGAGCAGTTCTTC.

This clonotype was counted only a few times. This chain connects TRBV5-1 to TRBJ2-2; 10 nucleotides agree with TRBD2. This CDR3 contains 15 residues. V dropped 0 bases and J dropped 6; count of bases not matched to a gene: 2. CDR1 is SGHRS, CDR2 YFSETQ, per germline. CDR3 DNA sequence: TGCGCCAGCAGCTTGGGGCTAGCGGGAGCCGGGGAGCTGTTTTTT. Translating gives CASSLGLAGAGELFF. Drawing the rest from reference TRBV5-1 and TRBJ2-2, the complete variable domain is KAGVTQTPRYLIKTRGQQVTLSCSPISGHRSVSWYQQTPGQGLQFLFEYFSETQRNKGNFPGRFSGRQFSNSRSEMNVSTLELGDSALYLCASSLGLAGAGELFFGEGSRLTVL.

The J gene is TRBJ2-5, the V gene TRBV5-5, with 7 bases aligning to TRBD2. CDR1 is SGHKS and CDR2 is YYEKEE in the germline V gene (reference sequence). J lost 4 bases, V lost 0 bases, and 3 bases had no gene match. The CDR3 is 14 residues long. Written as DNA, the CDR3 is TGTGCCAGCAGCTTGGCCTCTAGCGGAGAGACCCAGTACTTC. Translation: CASSLASSGETQYF.